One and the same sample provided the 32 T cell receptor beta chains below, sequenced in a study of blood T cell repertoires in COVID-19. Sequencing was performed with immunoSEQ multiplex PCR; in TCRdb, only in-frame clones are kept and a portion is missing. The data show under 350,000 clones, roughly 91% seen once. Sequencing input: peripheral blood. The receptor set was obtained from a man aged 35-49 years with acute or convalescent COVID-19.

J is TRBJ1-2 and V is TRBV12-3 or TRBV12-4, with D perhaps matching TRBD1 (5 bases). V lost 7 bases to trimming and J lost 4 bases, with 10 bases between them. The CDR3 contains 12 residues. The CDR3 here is CASTPGGYGYTF. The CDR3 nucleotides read TGTGCCAGCACCCCGGGGGGCTATGGCTACACCTTC.

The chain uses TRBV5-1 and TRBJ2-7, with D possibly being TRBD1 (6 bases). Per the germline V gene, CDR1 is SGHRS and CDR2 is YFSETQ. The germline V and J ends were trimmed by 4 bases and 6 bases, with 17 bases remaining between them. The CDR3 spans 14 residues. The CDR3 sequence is CASSLAGEKGEQYF. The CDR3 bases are TGCGCCAGCAGCCTAGCAGGGGAAAAGGGCGAGCAGTACTTC. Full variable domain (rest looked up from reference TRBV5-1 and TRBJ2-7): KAGVTQTPRYLIKTRGQQVTLSCSPISGHRSVSWYQQTPGQGLQFLFEYFSETQRNKGNFPGRFSGRQFSNSRSEMNVSTLELGDSALYLCASSLAGEKGEQYFGPGTRLTVT.

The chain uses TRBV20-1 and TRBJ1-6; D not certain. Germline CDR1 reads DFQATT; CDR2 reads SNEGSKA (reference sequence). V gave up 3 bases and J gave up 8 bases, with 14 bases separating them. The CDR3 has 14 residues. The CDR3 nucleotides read TGCAGTGCTAGTCAACCAGGTTCCCATTCACCCCTCCACTTT. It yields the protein CSASQPGSHSPLHF.

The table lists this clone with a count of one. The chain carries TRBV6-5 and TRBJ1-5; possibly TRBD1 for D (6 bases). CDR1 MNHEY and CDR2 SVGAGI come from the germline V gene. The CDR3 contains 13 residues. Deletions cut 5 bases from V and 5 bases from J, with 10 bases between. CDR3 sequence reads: CASSQGWYQPQHF. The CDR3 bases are TGTGCCAGCAGTCAGGGGTGGTATCAGCCCCAGCATTTT.

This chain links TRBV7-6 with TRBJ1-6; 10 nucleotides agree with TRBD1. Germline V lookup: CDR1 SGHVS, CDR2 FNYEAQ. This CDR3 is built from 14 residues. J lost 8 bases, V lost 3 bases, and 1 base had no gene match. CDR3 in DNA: TGTGCCAGCAGCTTCGGGACAGGGGATTCACCCCTCCACTTT. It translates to CASSFGTGDSPLHF.

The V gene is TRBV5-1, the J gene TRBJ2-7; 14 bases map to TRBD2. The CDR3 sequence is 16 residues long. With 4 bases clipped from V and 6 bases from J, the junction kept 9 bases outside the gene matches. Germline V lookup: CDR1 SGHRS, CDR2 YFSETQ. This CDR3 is CASSLGLAGGLGEQYF. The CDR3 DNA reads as TGCGCCAGCAGCCTAGGACTAGCGGGGGGACTAGGCGAGCAGTACTTC.

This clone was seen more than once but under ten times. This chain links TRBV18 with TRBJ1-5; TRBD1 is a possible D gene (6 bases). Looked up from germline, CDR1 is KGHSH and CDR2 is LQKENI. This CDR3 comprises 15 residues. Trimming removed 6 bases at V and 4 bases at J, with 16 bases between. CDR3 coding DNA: TGTGCCAGCTCCCGCCAGGGGCAGATTAATCAGCCCCAGCATTTT. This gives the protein CASSRQGQINQPQHF.

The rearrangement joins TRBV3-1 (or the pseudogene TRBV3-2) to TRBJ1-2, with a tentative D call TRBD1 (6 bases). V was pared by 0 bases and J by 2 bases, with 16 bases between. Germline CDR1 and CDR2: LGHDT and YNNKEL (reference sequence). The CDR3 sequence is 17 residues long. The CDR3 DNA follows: TGTGCCAGCAGCCAAGAATTCGGGGGGGCGGGAAACTATGGCTACACCTTC. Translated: CASSQEFGGAGNYGYTF.

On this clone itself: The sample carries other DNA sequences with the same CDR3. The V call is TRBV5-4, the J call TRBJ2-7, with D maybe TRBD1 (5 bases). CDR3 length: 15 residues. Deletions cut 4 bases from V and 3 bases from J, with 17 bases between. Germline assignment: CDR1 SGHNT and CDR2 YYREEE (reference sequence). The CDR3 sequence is CASSPSAGSYYEQYF. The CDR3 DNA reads TGTGCCAGCAGCCCCTCCGCAGGGTCCTACTACGAGCAGTACTTC.

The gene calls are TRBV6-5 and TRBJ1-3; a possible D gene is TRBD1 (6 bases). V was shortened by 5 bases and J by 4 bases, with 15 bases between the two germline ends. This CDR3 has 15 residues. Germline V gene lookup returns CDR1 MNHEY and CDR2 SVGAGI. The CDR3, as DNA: TGTGCCAGCAGTCGCGGACAGATGAGAGGAAACACCATATATTTT. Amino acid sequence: CASSRGQMRGNTIYF.

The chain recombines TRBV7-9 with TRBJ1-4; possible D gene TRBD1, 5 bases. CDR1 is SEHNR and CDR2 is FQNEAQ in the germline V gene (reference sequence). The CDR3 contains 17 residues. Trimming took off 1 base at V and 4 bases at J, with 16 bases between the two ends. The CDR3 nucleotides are TGTGCCAGCAGCTTAGTAGGGTCAACAGGCTTTAATGAAAAACTGTTTTTT. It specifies CASSLVGSTGFNEKLFF. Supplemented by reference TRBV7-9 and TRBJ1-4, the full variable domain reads DTGVSQNPRHKITKRGQNVTFRCDPISEHNRLYWYRQTLGQGPEFLTYFQNEAQLEKSRLLSDRFSAERPKGSFSTLEIQRTEQGDSAMYLCASSLVGSTGFNEKLFFGSGTQLSVL.

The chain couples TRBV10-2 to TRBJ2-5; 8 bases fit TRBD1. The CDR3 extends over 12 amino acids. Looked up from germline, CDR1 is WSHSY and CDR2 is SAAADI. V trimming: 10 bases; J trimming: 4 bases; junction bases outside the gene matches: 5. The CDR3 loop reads CATLDRGETQYF. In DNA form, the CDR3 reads TGCGCCACCCTAGACAGGGGAGAGACCCAGTACTTC.

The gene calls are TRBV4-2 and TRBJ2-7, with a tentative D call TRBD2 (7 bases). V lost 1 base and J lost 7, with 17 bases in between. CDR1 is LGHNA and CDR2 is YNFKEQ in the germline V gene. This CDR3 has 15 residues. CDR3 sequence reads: CASSQVVQGLQEQYF. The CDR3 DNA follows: TGTGCCAGCAGCCAAGTAGTACAGGGACTACAAGAGCAGTACTTC.

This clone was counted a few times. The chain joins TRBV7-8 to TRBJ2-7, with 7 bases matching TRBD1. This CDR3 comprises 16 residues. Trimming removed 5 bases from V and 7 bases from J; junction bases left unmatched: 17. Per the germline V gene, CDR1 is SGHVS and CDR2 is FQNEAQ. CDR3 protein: CASSPRTGQPIVEQYF. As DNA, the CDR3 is TGTGCCAGCAGCCCGAGGACGGGACAGCCAATTGTGGAGCAGTACTTC.

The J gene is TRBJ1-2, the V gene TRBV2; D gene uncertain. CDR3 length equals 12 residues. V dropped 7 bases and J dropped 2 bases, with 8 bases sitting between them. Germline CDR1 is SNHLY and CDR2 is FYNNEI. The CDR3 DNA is TGTGCCAGCATGAGCGGGAACTATGGCTACACCTTC. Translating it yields CASMSGNYGYTF.

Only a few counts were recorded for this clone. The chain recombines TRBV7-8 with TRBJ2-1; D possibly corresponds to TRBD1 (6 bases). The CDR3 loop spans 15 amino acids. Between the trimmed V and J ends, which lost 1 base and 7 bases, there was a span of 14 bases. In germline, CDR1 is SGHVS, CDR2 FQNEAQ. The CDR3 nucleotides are TGTGCCAGCAGCTTAGAAACAGGGCATTGGAATGAGCAGTTCTTC. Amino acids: CASSLETGHWNEQFF.

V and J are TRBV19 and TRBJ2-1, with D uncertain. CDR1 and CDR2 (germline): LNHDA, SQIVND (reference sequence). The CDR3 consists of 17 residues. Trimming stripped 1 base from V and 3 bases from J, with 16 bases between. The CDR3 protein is CASSIASPAEIYNEQFF. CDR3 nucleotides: TGTGCCAGTAGTATAGCCTCACCCGCCGAGATCTACAATGAGCAGTTCTTC. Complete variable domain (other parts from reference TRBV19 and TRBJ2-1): DGGITQSPKYLFRKEGQNVTLSCEQNLNHDAMYWYRQDPGQGLRLIYYSQIVNDFQKGDIAEGYSVSREKKESFPLTVTSAQKNPTAFYLCASSIASPAEIYNEQFFGPGTRLTVL.

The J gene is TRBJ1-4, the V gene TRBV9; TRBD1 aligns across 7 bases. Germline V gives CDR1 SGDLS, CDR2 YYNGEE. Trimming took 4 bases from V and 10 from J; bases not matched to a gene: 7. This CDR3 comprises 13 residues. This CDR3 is CASSPQGVGKLFF. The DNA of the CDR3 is TGTGCCAGCAGCCCCCAGGGGGTGGGAAAACTGTTTTTT.

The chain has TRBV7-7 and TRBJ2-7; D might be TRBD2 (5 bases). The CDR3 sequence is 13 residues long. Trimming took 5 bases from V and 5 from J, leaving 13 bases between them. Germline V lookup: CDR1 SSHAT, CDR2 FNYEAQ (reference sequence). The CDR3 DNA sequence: TGTGCCAGCAGCCCCCGTCGAGGGCACGAGCAGTACTTC. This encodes CASSPRRGHEQYF.

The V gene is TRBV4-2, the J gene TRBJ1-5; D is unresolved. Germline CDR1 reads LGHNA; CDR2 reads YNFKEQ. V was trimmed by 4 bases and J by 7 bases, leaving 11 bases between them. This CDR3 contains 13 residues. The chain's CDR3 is CASSREAPQPQHF. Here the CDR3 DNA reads TGTGCCAGCAGCCGGGAGGCTCCCCAGCCCCAGCATTTT.

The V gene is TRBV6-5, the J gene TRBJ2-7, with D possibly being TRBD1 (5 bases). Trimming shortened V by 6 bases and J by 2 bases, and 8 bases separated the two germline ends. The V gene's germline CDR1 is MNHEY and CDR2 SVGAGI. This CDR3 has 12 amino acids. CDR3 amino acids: CASRQATYEQYF. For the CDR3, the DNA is TGTGCCAGCAGACAGGCAACCTACGAGCAGTACTTC.

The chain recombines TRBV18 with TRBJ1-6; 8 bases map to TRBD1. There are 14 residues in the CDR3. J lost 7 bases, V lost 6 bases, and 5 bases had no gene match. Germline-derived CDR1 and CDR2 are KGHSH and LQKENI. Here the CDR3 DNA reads TGTGCCAGCTCCAATCAGGGGGCAAATTCACCCCTCCACTTT. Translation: CASSNQGANSPLHF.

In DNA form, the CDR3 reads TGCGCCAGCAGCTTGGGGGCAGTCGACACAGATACGCAGTATTTT. Translating it yields CASSLGAVDTDTQYF. The V and J genes are TRBV5-1 and TRBJ2-3; D gene ambiguous. The CDR3 has 15 residues. CDR1 and CDR2 from the germline V gene are SGHRS and YFSETQ. Trimming removed 0 bases at V and 2 bases at J, with 10 bases between. The whole variable domain, filled in from reference TRBV5-1 and TRBJ2-3, reads KAGVTQTPRYLIKTRGQQVTLSCSPISGHRSVSWYQQTPGQGLQFLFEYFSETQRNKGNFPGRFSGRQFSNSRSEMNVSTLELGDSALYLCASSLGAVDTDTQYFGPGTRLTVL.

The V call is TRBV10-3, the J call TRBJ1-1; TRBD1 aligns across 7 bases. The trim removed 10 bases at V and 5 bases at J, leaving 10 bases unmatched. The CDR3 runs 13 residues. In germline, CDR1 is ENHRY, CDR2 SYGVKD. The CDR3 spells CATVTGDETEAFF. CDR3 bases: TGTGCCACGGTTACAGGGGATGAGACTGAAGCTTTCTTT.

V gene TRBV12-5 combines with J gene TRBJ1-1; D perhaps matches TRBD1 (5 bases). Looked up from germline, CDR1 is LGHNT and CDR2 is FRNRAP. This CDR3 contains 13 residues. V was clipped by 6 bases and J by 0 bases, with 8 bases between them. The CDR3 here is CASGLGVNTEAFF. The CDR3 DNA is TGTGCTAGTGGCTTAGGGGTGAACACTGAAGCTTTCTTT.

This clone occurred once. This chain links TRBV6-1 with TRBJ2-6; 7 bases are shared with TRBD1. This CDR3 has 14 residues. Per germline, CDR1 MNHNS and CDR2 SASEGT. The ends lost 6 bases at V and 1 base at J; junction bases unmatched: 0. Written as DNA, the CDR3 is TGTGCCAGCAGGACAGGGTCTGGGGCCAACGTCCTGACTTTC. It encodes CASRTGSGANVLTF.

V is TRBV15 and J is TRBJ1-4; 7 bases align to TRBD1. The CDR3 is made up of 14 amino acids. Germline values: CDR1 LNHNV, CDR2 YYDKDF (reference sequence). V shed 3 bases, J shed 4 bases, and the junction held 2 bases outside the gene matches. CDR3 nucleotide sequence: TGTGCCACCAGCAGGACAGGGAGTAATGAAAAACTGTTTTTT. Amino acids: CATSRTGSNEKLFF.

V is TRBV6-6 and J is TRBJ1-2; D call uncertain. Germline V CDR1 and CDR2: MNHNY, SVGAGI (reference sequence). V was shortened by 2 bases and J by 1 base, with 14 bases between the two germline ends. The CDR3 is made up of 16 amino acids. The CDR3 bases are TGTGCCAGCAGTTACACCGCCAGGTCCTTTAACTATGGCTACACCTTC. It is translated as CASSYTARSFNYGYTF.

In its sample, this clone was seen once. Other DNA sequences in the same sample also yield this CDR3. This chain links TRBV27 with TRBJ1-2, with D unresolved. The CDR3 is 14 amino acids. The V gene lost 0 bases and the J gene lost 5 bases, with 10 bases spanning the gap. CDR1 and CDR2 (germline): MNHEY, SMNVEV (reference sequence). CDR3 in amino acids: CASSLSPGSYGYTF. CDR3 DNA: TGTGCCAGCAGTTTATCTCCGGGGTCGTATGGCTACACCTTC.

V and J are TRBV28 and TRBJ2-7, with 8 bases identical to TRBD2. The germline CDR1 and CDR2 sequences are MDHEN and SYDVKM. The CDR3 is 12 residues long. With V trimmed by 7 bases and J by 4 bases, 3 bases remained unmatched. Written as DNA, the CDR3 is TGTGCCAGCAACCCGGGGGGGTACGAGCAGTACTTC. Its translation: CASNPGGYEQYF.

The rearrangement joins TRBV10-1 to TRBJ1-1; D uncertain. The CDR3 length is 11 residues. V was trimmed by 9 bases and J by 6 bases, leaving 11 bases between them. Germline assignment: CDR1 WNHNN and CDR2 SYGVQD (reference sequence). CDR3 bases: TGCGCCAGTATATGTGAGGCTGAAGCTTTCTTT. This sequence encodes CASICEAEAFF.

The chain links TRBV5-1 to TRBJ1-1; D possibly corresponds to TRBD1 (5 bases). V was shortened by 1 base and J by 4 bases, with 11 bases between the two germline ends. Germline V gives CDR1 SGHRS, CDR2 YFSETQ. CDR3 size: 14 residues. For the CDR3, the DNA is TGCGCCAGCAGCTTGCAGGGAGGGACCACTGAAGCTTTCTTT. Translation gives CASSLQGGTTEAFF.